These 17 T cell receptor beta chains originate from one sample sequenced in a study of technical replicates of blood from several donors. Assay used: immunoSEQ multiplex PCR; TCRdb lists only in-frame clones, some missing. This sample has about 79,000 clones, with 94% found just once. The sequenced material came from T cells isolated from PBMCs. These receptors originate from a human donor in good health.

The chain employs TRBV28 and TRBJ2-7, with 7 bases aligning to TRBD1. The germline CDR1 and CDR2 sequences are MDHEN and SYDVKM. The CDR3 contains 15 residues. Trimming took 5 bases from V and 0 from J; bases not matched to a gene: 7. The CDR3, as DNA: TGTGCCAGCAGTGCCGGGACAGCGCGCTCCTACGAGCAGTACTTC. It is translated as CASSAGTARSYEQYF.

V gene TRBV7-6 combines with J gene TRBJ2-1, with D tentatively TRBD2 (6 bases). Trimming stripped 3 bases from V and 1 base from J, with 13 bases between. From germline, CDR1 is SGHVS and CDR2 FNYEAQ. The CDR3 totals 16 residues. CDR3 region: CASSFAGRRSYNEQFF. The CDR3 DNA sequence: TGTGCCAGCAGCTTTGCGGGGCGACGGTCCTACAATGAGCAGTTCTTC.

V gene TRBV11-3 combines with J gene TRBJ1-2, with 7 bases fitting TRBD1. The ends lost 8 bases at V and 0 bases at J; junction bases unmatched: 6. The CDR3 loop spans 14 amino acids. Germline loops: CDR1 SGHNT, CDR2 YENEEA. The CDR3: CASYGGQSNYGYTF. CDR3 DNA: TGTGCCAGCTACGGGGGACAGTCTAACTATGGCTACACCTTC.

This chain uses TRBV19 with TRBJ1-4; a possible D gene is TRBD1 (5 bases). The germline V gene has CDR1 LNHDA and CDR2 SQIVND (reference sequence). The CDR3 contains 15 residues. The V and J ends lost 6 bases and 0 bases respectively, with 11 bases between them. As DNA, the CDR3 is TGTGCCAGTAGGAAACAGGCTACAACTAATGAAAAACTGTTTTTT. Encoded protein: CASRKQATTNEKLFF. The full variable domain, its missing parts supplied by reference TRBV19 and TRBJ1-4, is DGGITQSPKYLFRKEGQNVTLSCEQNLNHDAMYWYRQDPGQGLRLIYYSQIVNDFQKGDIAEGYSVSREKKESFPLTVTSAQKNPTAFYLCASRKQATTNEKLFFGSGTQLSVL.

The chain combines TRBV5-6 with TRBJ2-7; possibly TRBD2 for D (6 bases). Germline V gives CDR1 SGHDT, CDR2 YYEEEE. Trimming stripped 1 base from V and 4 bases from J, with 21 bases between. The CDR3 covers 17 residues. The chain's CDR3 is CASSLFRAEGRAYEQYF. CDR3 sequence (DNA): TGTGCCAGCAGCTTGTTTCGGGCGGAGGGCCGGGCTTACGAGCAGTACTTC.

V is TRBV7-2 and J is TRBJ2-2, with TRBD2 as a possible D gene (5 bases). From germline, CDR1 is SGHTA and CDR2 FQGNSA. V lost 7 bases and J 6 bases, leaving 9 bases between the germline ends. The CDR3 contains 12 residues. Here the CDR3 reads CASKEGPGELFF. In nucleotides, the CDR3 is TGTGCCAGCAAAGAGGGCCCCGGGGAGCTGTTTTTT.

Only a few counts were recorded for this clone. This chain's CDR3 is CASSQESGWEEEYTEAFF. CDR3 bases: TGTGCCAGCAGCCAAGAATCGGGATGGGAAGAGGAATACACTGAAGCTTTCTTT. The chain uses TRBV14 and TRBJ1-1; D not certain. Trimming pared 0 bases from V and 3 bases from J, leaving 20 bases between. This CDR3 contains 18 residues. Per the germline V gene, CDR1 is SGHDN and CDR2 is FVKESK.

The CDR3 spells CASSEAAGQGIIGYTF. The CDR3 coding sequence is TGTGCCAGCAGTGAAGCTGCCGGACAGGGGATAATTGGCTACACCTTC. The chain carries TRBV2 and TRBJ1-2; 9 nucleotides agree with TRBD1. Germline-derived CDR1 and CDR2 are SNHLY and FYNNEI. CDR3 length: 16 residues. V dropped 0 bases and J dropped 7; count of bases not matched to a gene: 9.

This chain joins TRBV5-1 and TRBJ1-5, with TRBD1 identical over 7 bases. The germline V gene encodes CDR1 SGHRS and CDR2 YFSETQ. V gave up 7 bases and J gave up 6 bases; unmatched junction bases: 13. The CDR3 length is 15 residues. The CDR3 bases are TGCGCCAGCTTCGACAGGGATCCCCTTCGTCAGCCCCAGCATTTT. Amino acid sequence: CASFDRDPLRQPQHF.

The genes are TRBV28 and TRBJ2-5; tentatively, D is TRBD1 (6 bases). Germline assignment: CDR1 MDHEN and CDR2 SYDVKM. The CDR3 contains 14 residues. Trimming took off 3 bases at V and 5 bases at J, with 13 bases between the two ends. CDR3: CASSFTGLKETQYF. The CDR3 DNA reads TGTGCCAGCAGTTTCACAGGGTTGAAGGAGACCCAGTACTTC.

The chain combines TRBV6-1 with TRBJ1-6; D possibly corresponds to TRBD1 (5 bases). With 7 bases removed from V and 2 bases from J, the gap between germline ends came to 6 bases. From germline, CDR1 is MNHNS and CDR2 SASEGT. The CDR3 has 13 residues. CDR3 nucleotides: TGTGCCAGCACCAGGGCCTATAATTCACCCCTCCACTTT. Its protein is CASTRAYNSPLHF.

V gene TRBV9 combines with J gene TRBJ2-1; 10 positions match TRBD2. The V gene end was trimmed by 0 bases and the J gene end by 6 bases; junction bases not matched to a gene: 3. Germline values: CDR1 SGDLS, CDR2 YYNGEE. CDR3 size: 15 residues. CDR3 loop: CASSVASGSRNEQFF. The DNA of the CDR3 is TGTGCCAGCAGCGTAGCTAGCGGGAGTCGCAATGAGCAGTTCTTC.

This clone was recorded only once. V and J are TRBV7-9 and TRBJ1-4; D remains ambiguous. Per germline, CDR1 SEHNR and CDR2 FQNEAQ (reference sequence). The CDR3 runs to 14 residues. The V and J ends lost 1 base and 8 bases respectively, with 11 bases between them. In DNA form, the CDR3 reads TGTGCCAGCAGCTTAGTGGAGGGAGGGGAAAAACTGTTTTTT. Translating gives CASSLVEGGEKLFF. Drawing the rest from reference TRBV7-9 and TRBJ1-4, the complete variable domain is DTGVSQNPRHKITKRGQNVTFRCDPISEHNRLYWYRQTLGQGPEFLTYFQNEAQLEKSRLLSDRFSAERPKGSFSTLEIQRTEQGDSAMYLCASSLVEGGEKLFFGSGTQLSVL.

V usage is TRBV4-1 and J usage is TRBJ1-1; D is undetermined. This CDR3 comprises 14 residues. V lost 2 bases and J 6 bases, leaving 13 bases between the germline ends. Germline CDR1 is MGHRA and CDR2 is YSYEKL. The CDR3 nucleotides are TGCGCCAGCAGCCAACGACCCCGCAGGTCTGAAGCTTTCTTT. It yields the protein CASSQRPRRSEAFF.

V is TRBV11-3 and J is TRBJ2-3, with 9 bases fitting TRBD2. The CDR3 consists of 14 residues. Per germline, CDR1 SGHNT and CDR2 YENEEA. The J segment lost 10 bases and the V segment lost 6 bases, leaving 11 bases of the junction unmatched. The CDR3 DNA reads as TGTGCCAGCAGTTTTAGCGGGAGTACTGCTCCGCAGTATTTT. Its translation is CASSFSGSTAPQYF.

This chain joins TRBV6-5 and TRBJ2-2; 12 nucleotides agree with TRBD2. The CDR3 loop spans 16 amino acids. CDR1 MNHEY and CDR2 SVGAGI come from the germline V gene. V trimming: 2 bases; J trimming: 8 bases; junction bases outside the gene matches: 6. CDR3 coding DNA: TGTGCCAGCAGTTACCTAGCGGGAGGGCAGGCGGGGGAGCTGTTTTTT. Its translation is CASSYLAGGQAGELFF.

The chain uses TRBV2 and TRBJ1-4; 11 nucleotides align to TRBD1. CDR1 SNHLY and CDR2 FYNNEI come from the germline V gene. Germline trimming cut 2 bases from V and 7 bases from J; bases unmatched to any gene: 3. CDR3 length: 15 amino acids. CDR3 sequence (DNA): TGTGCCAGCAGTGAATTAGGGACAGGGGGTGAAAAACTGTTTTTT. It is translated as CASSELGTGGEKLFF.